This TCR beta chain was captured in a study of T cells in Graves' hyperthyroidism and ophthalmopathy. Whole-study context: Peripheral blood was drawn at first diagnosis, prior to all treatment. Whole-study findings and limits: A 13 V-J model separated ophthalmopathy from stable hyperthyroidism. Blood held most thyroid clonotypes expanded above 0.001 frequency.

Amplification targeted TCR beta CDR3 regions from RNA transcripts. When the TCR CDR3 underwent first-round RT-PCR, the HTBI primer set was used. TCRdb reprocessed the multiplex PCR reads with MiXCR, giving one entry per CDR3 protein. The top ten clones hold around 28% of a sample with a few hundred thousand distinct CDR3 sequences, roughly 16% of them seen once. Patients with ophthalmopathy all had a Clinical Activity Score of at least 3, a NOSPECS grade of at least 4 and duration under 3 months. In this sample, this clonotype turned up many times. Its antigen remains unknown. This CDR3 is 13 amino acids long. Trimming removed 1 base from V and 2 bases from J, with 6 bases in between. The V gene's germline CDR1 is SGHVS and CDR2 FQNEAQ.

The sequencing sample was made of blood. The chain employs TRBV7-8 and TRBJ2-7; the D gene is possibly TRBD2 (5 bases). The TCR comes from a woman in her twenties or thirties with Graves' ophthalmopathy. The CDR3 region has the DNA TGTGCCAGCAGCTTAGAGAGGGCCTACGAGCAGTACTTC. Translation gives CASSLERAYEQYF.